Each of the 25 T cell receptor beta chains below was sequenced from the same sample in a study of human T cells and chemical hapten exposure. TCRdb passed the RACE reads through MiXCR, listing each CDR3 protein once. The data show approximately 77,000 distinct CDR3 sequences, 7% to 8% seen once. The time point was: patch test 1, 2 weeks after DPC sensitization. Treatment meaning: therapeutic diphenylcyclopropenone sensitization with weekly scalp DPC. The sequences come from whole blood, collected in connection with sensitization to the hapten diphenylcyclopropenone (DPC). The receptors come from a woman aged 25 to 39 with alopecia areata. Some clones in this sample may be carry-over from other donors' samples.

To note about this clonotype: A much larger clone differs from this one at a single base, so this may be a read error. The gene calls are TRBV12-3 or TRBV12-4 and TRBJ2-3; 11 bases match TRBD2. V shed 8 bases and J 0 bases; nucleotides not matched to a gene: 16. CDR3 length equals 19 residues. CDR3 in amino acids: CASGTLAGAIRSSTDTQYF. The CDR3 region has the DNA TGTGCCAGCGGGACACTAGCGGGGGCAATAAGATCTAGCACAGATACGCAGTATTTT.

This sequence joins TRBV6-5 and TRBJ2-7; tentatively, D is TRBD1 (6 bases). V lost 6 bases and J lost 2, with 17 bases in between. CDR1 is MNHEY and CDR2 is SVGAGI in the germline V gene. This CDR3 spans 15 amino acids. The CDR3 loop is CASRTRRTAPYEQYF. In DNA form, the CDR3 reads TGTGCCAGCAGGACCCGGAGGACAGCCCCCTACGAGCAGTACTTC.

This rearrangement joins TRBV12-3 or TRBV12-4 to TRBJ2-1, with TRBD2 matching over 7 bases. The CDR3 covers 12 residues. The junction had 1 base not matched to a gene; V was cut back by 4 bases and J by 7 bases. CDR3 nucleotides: TGTGCCAGCAGTTGGGGGGGGAATGAGCAGTTCTTC. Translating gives CASSWGGNEQFF.

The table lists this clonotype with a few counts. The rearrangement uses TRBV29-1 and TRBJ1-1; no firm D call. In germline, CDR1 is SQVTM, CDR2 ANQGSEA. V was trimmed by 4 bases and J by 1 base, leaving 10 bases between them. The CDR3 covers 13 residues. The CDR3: CSVVGQQNTEAFF. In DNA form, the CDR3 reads TGCAGCGTTGTAGGCCAGCAGAACACTGAAGCTTTCTTT.

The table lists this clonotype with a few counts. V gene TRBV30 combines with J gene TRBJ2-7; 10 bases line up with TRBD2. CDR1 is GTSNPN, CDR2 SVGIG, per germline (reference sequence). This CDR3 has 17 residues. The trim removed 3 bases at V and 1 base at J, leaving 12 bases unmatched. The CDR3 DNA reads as TGTGCCTGGAGCGGAGTAGCGGGGGGCCCGTTTTCCTACGAGCAGTACTTC. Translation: CAWSGVAGGPFSYEQYF. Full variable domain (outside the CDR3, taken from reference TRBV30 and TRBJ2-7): SQTIHQWPATLVQPVGSPLSLECTVEGTSNPNLYWYRQAAGRGLQLLFYSVGIGQISSEVPQNLSASRPQDRQFILSSKKLLLSDSGFYLCAWSGVAGGPFSYEQYFGPGTRLTVT.

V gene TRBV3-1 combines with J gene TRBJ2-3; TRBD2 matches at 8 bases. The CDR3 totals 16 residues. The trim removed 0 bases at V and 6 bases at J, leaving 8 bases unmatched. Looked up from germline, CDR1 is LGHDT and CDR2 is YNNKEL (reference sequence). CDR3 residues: CASSQDMSGGKDTQYF. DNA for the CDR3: TGTGCCAGCAGCCAAGACATGAGCGGGGGCAAGGATACGCAGTATTTT.

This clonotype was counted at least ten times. The CDR3 here is CASSLRQGAEKLFF. For the CDR3, the DNA is TGTGCCAGCAGCTTACGGCAGGGTGCGGAAAAACTGTTTTTT. The genes are TRBV7-9 and TRBJ1-4, with D tentatively TRBD1 (5 bases). Between the trimmed V and J ends, which lost 2 bases and 8 bases, there was a span of 12 bases. Germline CDR1 SEHNR, CDR2 FQNEAQ (reference sequence). The CDR3 has 14 amino acids.

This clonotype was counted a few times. DNA of the CDR3: TGTGCCAGCAGCTTGCAGGGGCCCTACTATGGCTACACCTTC. This codes for CASSLQGPYYGYTF. The chain joins TRBV5-6 to TRBJ1-2; weak D call: TRBD1 (6 bases). Germline CDR1 is SGHDT and CDR2 is YYEEEE. V was cut by 1 base and J by 3 bases, with 10 bases left in between. CDR3 length: 14 amino acids.

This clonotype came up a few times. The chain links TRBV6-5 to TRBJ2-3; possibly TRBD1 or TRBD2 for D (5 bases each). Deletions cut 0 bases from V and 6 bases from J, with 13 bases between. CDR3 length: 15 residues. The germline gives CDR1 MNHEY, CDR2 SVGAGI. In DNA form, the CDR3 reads TGTGCCAGCAGTTACTCTCTCCCGGGGACGGATACGCAGTATTTT. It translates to CASSYSLPGTDTQYF.

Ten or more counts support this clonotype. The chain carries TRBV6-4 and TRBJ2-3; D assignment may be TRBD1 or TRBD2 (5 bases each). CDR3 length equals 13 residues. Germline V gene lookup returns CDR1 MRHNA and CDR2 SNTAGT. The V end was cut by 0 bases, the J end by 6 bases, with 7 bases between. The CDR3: CASSDSWGDTQYF. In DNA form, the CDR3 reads TGTGCCAGCAGTGACTCCTGGGGGGATACGCAGTATTTT.

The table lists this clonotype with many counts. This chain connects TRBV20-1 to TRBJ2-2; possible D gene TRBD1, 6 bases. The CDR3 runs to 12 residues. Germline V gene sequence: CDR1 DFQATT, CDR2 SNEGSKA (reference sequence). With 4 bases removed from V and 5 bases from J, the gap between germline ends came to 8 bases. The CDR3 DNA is TGCAGTGCTACCCAGGGGACCGGGGAGCTGTTTTTT. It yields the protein CSATQGTGELFF.

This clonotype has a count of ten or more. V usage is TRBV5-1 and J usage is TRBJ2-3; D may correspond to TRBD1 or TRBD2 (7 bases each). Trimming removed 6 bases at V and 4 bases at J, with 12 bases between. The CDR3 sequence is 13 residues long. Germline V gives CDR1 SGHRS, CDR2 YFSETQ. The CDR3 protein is CASNQGGPDTQYF. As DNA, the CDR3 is TGCGCCAGCAACCAGGGGGGGCCAGATACGCAGTATTTT.

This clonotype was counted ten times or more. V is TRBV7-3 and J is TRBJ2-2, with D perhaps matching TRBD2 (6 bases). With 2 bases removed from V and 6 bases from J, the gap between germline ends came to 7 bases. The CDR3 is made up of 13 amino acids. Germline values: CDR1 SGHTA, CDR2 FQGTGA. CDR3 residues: CASSLWRAGELFF. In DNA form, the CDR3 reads TGTGCCAGCAGCTTATGGAGGGCCGGGGAGCTGTTTTTT.

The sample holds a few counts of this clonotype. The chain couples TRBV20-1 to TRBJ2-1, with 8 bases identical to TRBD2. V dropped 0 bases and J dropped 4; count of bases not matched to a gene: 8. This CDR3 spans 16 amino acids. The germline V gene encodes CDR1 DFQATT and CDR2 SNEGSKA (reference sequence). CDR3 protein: CSAREWLAGGYNEQFF. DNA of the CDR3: TGCAGTGCTAGAGAATGGTTGGCGGGGGGTTACAATGAGCAGTTCTTC.

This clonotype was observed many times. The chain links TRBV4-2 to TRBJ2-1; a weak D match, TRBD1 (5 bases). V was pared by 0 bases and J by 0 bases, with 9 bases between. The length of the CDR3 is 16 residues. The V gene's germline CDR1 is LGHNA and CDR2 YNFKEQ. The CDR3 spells CASSQEPDSSYNEQFF. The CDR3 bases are TGTGCCAGCAGCCAAGAGCCCGACAGCTCCTACAATGAGCAGTTCTTC.

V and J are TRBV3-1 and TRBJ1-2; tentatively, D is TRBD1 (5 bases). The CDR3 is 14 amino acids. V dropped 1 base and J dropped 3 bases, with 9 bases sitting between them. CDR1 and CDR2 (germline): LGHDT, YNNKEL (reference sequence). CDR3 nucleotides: TGTGCCAGCAGCCAAGTGGGGGACTACTATGGCTACACCTTC. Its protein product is CASSQVGDYYGYTF.

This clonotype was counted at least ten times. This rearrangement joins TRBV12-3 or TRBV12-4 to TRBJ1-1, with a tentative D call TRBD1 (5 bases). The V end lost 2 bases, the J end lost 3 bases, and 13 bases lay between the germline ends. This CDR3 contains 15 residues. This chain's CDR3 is CASSLNGGGYTEAFF. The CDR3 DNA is TGTGCCAGCAGTTTAAATGGCGGGGGGTACACTGAAGCTTTCTTT.

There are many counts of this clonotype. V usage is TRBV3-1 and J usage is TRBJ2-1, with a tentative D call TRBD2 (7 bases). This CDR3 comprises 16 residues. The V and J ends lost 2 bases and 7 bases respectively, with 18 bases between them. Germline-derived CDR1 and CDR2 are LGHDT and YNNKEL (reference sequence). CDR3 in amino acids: CASSQPEGGARNEQFF. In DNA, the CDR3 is TGTGCCAGCAGCCAACCGGAAGGGGGGGCCAGGAATGAGCAGTTCTTC.

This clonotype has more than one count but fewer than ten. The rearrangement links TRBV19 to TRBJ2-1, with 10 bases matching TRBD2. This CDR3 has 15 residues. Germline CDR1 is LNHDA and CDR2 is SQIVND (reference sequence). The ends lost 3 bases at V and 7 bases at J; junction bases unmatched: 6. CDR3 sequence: CASSIQSGGANEQFF. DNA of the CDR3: TGTGCCAGTAGTATCCAGAGCGGGGGGGCGAATGAGCAGTTCTTC.

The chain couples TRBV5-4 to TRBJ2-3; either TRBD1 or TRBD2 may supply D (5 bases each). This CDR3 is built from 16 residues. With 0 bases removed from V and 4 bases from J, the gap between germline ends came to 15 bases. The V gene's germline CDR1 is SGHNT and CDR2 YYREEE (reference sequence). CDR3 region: CASSLGGGRGADTQYF. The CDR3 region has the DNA TGTGCCAGCAGCTTGGGAGGCGGACGGGGCGCAGATACGCAGTATTTT.

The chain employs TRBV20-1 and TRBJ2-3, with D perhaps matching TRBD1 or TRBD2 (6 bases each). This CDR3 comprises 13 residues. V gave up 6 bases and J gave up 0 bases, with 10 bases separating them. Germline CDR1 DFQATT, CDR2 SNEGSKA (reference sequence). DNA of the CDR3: TGCAGTGCCGAGGGGGGTAGCACAGATACGCAGTATTTT. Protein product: CSAEGGSTDTQYF.

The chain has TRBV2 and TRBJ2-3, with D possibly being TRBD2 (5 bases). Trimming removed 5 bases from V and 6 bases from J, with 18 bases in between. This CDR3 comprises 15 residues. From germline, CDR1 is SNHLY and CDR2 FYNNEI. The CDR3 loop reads CASSSLRSGGDTQYF. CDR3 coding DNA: TGTGCCAGCAGTTCTCTCCGGAGCGGCGGGGATACGCAGTATTTT.

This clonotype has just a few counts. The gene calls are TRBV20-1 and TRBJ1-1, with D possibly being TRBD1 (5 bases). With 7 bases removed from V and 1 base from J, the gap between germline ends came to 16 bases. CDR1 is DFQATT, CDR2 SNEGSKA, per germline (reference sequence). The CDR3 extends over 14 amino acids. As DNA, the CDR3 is TGCAGTGTCCCAGCACCGGACAAGAACACTGAAGCTTTCTTT. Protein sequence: CSVPAPDKNTEAFF.

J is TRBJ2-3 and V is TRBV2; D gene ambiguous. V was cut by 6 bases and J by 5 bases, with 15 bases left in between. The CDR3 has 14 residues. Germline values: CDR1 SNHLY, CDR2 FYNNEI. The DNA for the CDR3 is TGTGCCAGCAGCCCCGGAAGGGTTCAAGATACGCAGTATTTT. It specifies CASSPGRVQDTQYF.

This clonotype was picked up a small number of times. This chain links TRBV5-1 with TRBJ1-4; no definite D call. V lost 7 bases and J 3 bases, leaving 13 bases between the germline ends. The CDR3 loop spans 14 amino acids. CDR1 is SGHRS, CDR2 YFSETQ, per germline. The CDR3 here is CASAAHSSNEKLFF. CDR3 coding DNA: TGCGCCAGCGCGGCGCACAGCTCTAATGAAAAACTGTTTTTT.